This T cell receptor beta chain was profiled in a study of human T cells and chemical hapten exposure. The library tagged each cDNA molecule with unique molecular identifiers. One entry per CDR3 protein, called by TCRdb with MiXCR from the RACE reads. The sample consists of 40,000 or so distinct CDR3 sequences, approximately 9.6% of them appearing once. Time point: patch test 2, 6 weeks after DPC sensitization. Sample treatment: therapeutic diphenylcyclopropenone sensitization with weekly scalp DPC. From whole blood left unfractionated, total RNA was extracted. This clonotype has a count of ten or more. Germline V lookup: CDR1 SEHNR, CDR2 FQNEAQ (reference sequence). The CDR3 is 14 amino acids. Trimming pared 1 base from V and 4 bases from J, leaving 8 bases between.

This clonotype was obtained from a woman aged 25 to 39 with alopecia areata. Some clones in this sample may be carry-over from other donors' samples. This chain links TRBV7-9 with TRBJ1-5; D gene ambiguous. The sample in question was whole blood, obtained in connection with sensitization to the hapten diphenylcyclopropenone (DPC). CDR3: CASSLVTLNQPQHF. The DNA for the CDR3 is TGTGCCAGCAGCTTAGTGACACTGAATCAGCCCCAGCATTTT.